One sample yielded the 19 T cell receptor beta chains listed below, sequenced in a study of glioma-infiltrating T cells (TCRdb year 2016). Sequenced on an Illumina MiSeq. The iRepertoire nested amplicon-rescue multiplex PCR (arm-PCR) platform was used to amplify TCR alpha and beta CDR3 regions from RNA. TCRdb trimmed public reads at Q25 via fastp, called clones via MiXCR and kept in-frame beta chains. Every CDR3 protein is listed once, alongside the most common genes and DNA of its rows. The sample has some 160,000 distinct CDR3 sequences on record, roughly two fifths of them singletons. The ten largest make up roughly 5.4% of the sample. Material for sequencing was glioma tissue, nonneoplastic brain tissue, or PBMCs (not recorded which). The receptors come from a human donor with low-grade glioma or glioblastoma, undergoing nonglioma brain surgery, or in good health (not recorded which).

This clonotype appeared a single time. Since a much larger clone is just one base distant, this may be a read error. The V gene is TRBV19, the J gene TRBJ1-1; D is unresolved. CDR3 size: 14 residues. Germline V gives CDR1 LNHDA, CDR2 SQIVND (reference sequence). CDR3 in DNA: TGTGCCAGTAGCCTTAGTTCGATGAACAATGAAGCTTTCTTT. Translating gives CASSLSSMNNEAFF.

The genes are TRBV6-5 and TRBJ2-1; 11 bases agree with TRBD2. This CDR3 comprises 16 residues. Trimming removed 6 bases from V and 9 bases from J; junction bases left unmatched: 13. In germline, CDR1 is MNHEY, CDR2 SVGAGI. The CDR3 here is CASSTPTSGSLPEQFF. Here the CDR3 DNA reads TGTGCCAGCAGCACCCCTACTAGCGGGAGTTTGCCTGAGCAGTTCTTC.

This clonotype was seen a single time. A read error is possible here, since a much larger clone lies one base away. This chain joins TRBV20-1 and TRBJ2-7; possibly TRBD1 for D (6 bases). The CDR3 runs 16 residues. Looked up from germline, CDR1 is DFQATT and CDR2 is SNEGSKA (reference sequence). The CDR3 region is CSSRDLSSPTGYEQYF. The CDR3 DNA reads TGCAGTTCTAGAGATCTCAGTTCGCCCACAGGGTACGAGCAGTACTTC.

A word on this clonotype: One base away lies a much larger clone, so this may be a sequencing read error. The chain uses TRBV10-3 and TRBJ2-5; TRBD1 or TRBD2 may be the D gene (7 bases each). This CDR3 region has 19 residues. V was cut by 6 bases and J by 5 bases, with 31 bases left in between. Germline V gene data show CDR1 as ENHRY and CDR2 as SYGVKD. The CDR3 reads CAISAMGQQKREPSETQYF. In DNA, the CDR3 is TGTGCCATCAGCGCGATGGGACAGCAAAAGCGGGAACCGTCTGAGACCCAGTACTTC.

Note on this clonotype: Given a much more abundant clone one base away, this may be a read error. CDR3 residues: CASSYGTLRDYEQFF. The CDR3 DNA sequence: TGTGCCAGCAGTTACGGTACCCTCCGGGATTATGAGCAGTTCTTC. The chain employs TRBV6-6 and TRBJ2-1, with a possible D match to TRBD2 (5 bases). The ends were cut back, 2 bases at V and 8 bases at J, with 16 bases in the middle. Germline V CDR1 and CDR2: MNHNY, SVGAGI (reference sequence). This CDR3 comprises 15 residues.

This clonotype has just a few counts. CDR3 amino acids: CAISGPDRGRETQYF. The CDR3 nucleotides read TGTGCCATCAGTGGCCCGGACAGGGGGCGAGAGACCCAGTACTTC. The J gene is TRBJ2-5, the V gene TRBV10-3; 11 bases agree with TRBD1. The CDR3 loop spans 15 amino acids. Trimming cost V 4 bases and J 4 bases; bases outside gene matches: 5. Germline-derived CDR1 and CDR2 are ENHRY and SYGVKD.

This clonotype was found many times. The chain carries TRBV6-6 and TRBJ1-1, with a tentative D call TRBD1 (6 bases). CDR3 length equals 16 residues. V was cut by 2 bases and J by 4 bases, with 17 bases left in between. CDR1 is MNHNY, CDR2 SVGAGI, per germline (reference sequence). The chain's CDR3 is CASSYGSRGQGTEAFF. The CDR3 DNA sequence: TGTGCCAGCAGTTACGGATCGCGGGGGCAAGGCACTGAAGCTTTCTTT.

V usage is TRBV7-6 and J usage is TRBJ2-1, with 12 bases identical to TRBD2. With 6 bases clipped from V and 16 bases from J, the junction kept 10 bases outside the gene matches. This CDR3 contains 13 residues. Germline V gene lookup returns CDR1 SGHVS and CDR2 FNYEAQ. CDR3: CASRSGTSGPPFF. CDR3 DNA: TGTGCCAGCAGATCCGGGACTAGCGGGCCCCCATTCTTC.

There are a few counts of this clonotype. The V gene is TRBV13, the J gene TRBJ2-7, with a weak D call TRBD1 (6 bases). V lost 2 bases and J 2 bases, leaving 10 bases between the germline ends. The CDR3 has 14 amino acids. In germline, CDR1 is PRHDT, CDR2 FYEKMQ (reference sequence). The CDR3: CASSLTGSPYEQYF. The CDR3 bases are TGTGCCAGCAGCTTAACAGGGTCCCCCTACGAGCAGTACTTC.

CDR3 sequence: CASSLVRLGNTQYF. The CDR3 DNA follows: TGTGCCAGCAGCTTAGTGCGGTTAGGAAATACGCAGTATTTT. The V call is TRBV11-2, the J call TRBJ2-3, with D uncertain. The CDR3 contains 14 residues. Germline V gene data show CDR1 as SGHAT and CDR2 as FQNNGV. The V gene lost 1 base and the J gene lost 7 bases, with 12 bases spanning the gap.

This clonotype was seen repeatedly, ten times or more. The DNA of the CDR3 is TGTGCCAGCAGCTTAGATACGTCCGACTACGAGCAGTACTTC. It is translated as CASSLDTSDYEQYF. This chain uses TRBV7-2 with TRBJ2-7; D gene ambiguous. This CDR3 contains 14 residues. From germline, CDR1 is SGHTA and CDR2 FQGNSA. Deletions cut 1 base from V and 3 bases from J, with 10 bases between.

This clonotype has a count of ten or more. The V call is TRBV2, the J call TRBJ1-2; 10 nucleotides align to TRBD1. Germline V gene data show CDR1 as SNHLY and CDR2 as FYNNEI. V dropped 6 bases and J dropped 5; count of bases not matched to a gene: 0. The CDR3 is 12 residues long. CDR3: CASRGQGYGYTF. CDR3 DNA sequence: TGTGCCAGCAGGGGACAGGGGTATGGCTACACCTTC. Full variable domain (remainder filled in from reference TRBV2 and TRBJ1-2): EPEVTQTPSHQVTQMGQEVILRCVPISNHLYFYWYRQILGQKVEFLVSFYNNEISEKSEIFDDQFSVERPDGSNFTLKIRSTKLEDSAMYFCASRGQGYGYTFGSGTRLTVV.

The chain links TRBV20-1 to TRBJ2-7; D call uncertain. The CDR3 length is 15 residues. Germline V lookup: CDR1 DFQATT, CDR2 SNEGSKA (reference sequence). Trimming stripped 2 bases from V and 3 bases from J, with 17 bases between. The CDR3 protein is CSARPLGLTNYEQYF. The CDR3, as DNA: TGCAGTGCTAGACCATTAGGGCTGACAAACTACGAGCAGTACTTC.

This clonotype was seen ten or more times. The CDR3 region is CSASGRVGSSTDTQYF. The CDR3 coding sequence is TGCAGTGCTAGTGGGAGGGTCGGCTCGAGCACAGATACGCAGTATTTT. The J gene is TRBJ2-3, the V gene TRBV20-1; 7 bases align to TRBD2. This CDR3 spans 16 amino acids. V trimming: 3 bases; J trimming: 0 bases; junction bases outside the gene matches: 9. Germline-derived CDR1 and CDR2 are DFQATT and SNEGSKA (reference sequence).

This clonotype was detected many times. The J gene is TRBJ1-2, the V gene TRBV28; D is uncertain. In germline, CDR1 is MDHEN, CDR2 SYDVKM. This CDR3 has 12 residues. The V gene lost 7 bases and the J gene lost 3 bases, with 9 bases spanning the gap. CDR3 residues: CASTTAHYGYTF. CDR3 in DNA: TGTGCCAGCACCACAGCCCACTATGGCTACACCTTC.

As regards this clonotype: Being one base from a much bigger clone, this may be a read error. This chain connects TRBV28 to TRBJ2-3; 9 nucleotides agree with TRBD2. Germline V CDR1 and CDR2: MDHEN, SYDVKM. CDR3 size: 13 residues. The CDR3 DNA follows: TGTGCCAGCCGTAGCGGGAGCACAGATACGAAGTATTTT. Translated: CASRSGSTDTKYF.

Ten or more counts support this clonotype. The rearrangement uses TRBV28 and TRBJ2-3; D may match TRBD1 or TRBD2 (5 bases each). CDR1 and CDR2 (germline): MDHEN, SYDVKM. Trimming took 5 bases from V and 7 from J, leaving 13 bases between them. The CDR3 covers 13 residues. CDR3 DNA: TGTGCCAGCAGTCCCCGGGACGACAATACGCAGTATTTT. Protein: CASSPRDDNTQYF.

A word on this clonotype: This sequence may be a read error, since a much larger clone differs from it by one base. The chain is built from TRBV11-3 and TRBJ2-1; D is unresolved. The length of the CDR3 is 11 residues. The V gene's germline CDR1 is SGHNT and CDR2 YENEEA. The CDR3, as DNA: TGTGCCAGAAGCTTAGAAGGTGAGCAGTTCTTC. This sequence encodes CARSLEGEQFF.

With respect to this clonotype: A much larger clone differs from this one at a single base, so this may be a read error. The rearrangement links TRBV6-6 to TRBJ2-7; unclear D gene. This CDR3 has 13 amino acids. In germline, CDR1 is MNHNY, CDR2 SVGAGI (reference sequence). CDR3 residues: CASSYLGTYEQHF. The CDR3 region has the DNA TGTGCCAGCAGTTACCTAGGAACCTACGAGCAGCACTTC.